The rows below give T cell receptor beta chains drawn from one sample of a study of Graves' ophthalmopathy and Graves' hyperthyroidism. TCRdb passed the multiplex PCR reads through MiXCR, listing each CDR3 protein once. The profile covers about 590,000 distinct CDR3 sequences, with under 40% appearing a single time and 4% to 5% taken by the ten largest. The sequencing sample was made of peripheral blood or thyroid tissue (not recorded which). These receptors originate from an adult man with Graves' hyperthyroidism. Each CDR3 is given with its conserved first and last residue. A D gene is named only where the DNA matches it firmly. Some rows have no size entry. The others give once, few or many, or a class for an expanded clone.

abundance	d_gene	v_gene	j_gene	CDR3aa	CDR3nt
NA	NA	TRBV7-9	TRBJ2-5	CASAGTWGAETQYF	TGTGCCAGCGCGGGGACGTGGGGGGCAGAGACCCAGTACTTC
NA	NA	TRBV5-4	TRBJ1-2	CASSLGGHDYGYTF	TGTGCCAGCAGCTTAGGGGGACACGACTATGGCTACACCTTC
NA	TRBD2	TRBV20-1	TRBJ2-5	CSARAPGLATQETQYF	TGCAGTGCTAGAGCACCGGGACTAGCGACCCAAGAGACCCAGTACTTC
many	NA	TRBV2	TRBJ2-7	CASSMTHGDEQYF	TGTGCCAGCAGCATGACCCACGGAGACGAGCAGTACTTC
once	TRBD2	TRBV15	TRBJ2-7	CATSGRLAGGLNEQYF	TGTGCCACCAGCGGGCGACTAGCGGGAGGGCTCAACGAGCAGTACTTC
many	NA	TRBV2	TRBJ2-7	CASGAVPYEQYF	TGTGCCAGCGGAGCTGTCCCCTACGAGCAGTACTTC
NA	NA	TRBV7-9	TRBJ2-2	CASSFLGWNTGELFF	TGTGCCAGCAGCTTTTTGGGGTGGAACACCGGGGAGCTGTTTTTT
NA	TRBD1	TRBV7-2	TRBJ1-2	CASSDRDRVGEGYTF	TGTGCCAGCAGCGACCGGGACAGGGTCGGCGAGGGCTACACCTTC
NA	NA	TRBV18	TRBJ1-4	CASSRAQSTNEKLFF	TGTGCCAGCTCACGGGCCCAAAGTACTAATGAAAAACTGTTTTTT
NA	TRBD2	TRBV20-1	TRBJ2-5	CSARAGSSGAGGLKTQYF	TGCAGTGCTAGAGCCGGGTCCTCCGGAGCGGGAGGCCTCAAGACGCAGTACTTC
many	NA	TRBV20-1	TRBJ2-5	CSAREVWQETQYF	TGCAGTGCTAGAGAAGTTTGGCAAGAGACCCAGTACTTC
many	TRBD2	TRBV12-3/TRBV12-4	TRBJ2-5	CASSLRAGGVETQYF	TGTGCCAGCAGCCTAAGAGCGGGAGGGGTCGAGACCCAGTACTTC
NA	NA	TRBV15	TRBJ2-1	CATSRVLNNEQFF	TGTGCCACCAGCAGAGTACTCAACAATGAGCAGTTCTTC
few	TRBD2	TRBV20-1	TRBJ2-7	CSARDPVGAGSYEQYF	TGCAGTGCTAGAGACCCCGTGGGAGCGGGGTCCTACGAGCAGTACTTC
NA	NA	TRBV9	TRBJ2-7	CASSVGRGKAYEQYF	TGTGCCAGCAGCGTAGGACGGGGAAAAGCCTACGAGCAGTACTTC
many	NA	TRBV6-4	TRBJ1-2	CASSDAGVGYTF	TGTGCCAGCAGTGATGCTGGGGTTGGCTACACCTTC
NA	TRBD2	TRBV24-1	TRBJ2-3	CAISDPLAGGTDTQYF	TGTGCCATCAGTGATCCCCTAGCGGGGGGCACAGATACGCAGTATTTT
few	TRBD1	TRBV7-8	TRBJ2-1	CASSLRGDRYNEQFF	TGTGCCAGCAGCTTAAGGGGGGACAGGTACAATGAGCAGTTCTTC
many	TRBD1	TRBV7-9	TRBJ2-7	CASSSLRTGPYEQYF	TGTGCCAGCAGCTCCCTCCGGACAGGGCCCTACGAGCAGTACTTC
NA	NA	TRBV2	TRBJ1-5	CASSVLGGWRNQPQHF	TGTGCCAGCAGTGTATTAGGGGGTTGGCGCAATCAGCCCCAGCATTTT
few	NA	TRBV5-1	TRBJ1-3	CASSLEGARSGNTIYF	TGCGCCAGCAGCTTGGAAGGGGCCCGCTCTGGAAACACCATATATTTT
many	TRBD1	TRBV10-3	TRBJ1-2	CAISEGQGADYGYTF	TGTGCCATCAGTGAGGGACAGGGGGCCGACTATGGCTACACCTTC